The 28 T cell receptor beta chains reported below all come from one sample, sequenced in a study of Graves' ophthalmopathy and Graves' hyperthyroidism. Amplification targeted the TCR beta CDR3 regions, with RNA transcripts as the source material. After a first-round RT-PCR with HTBI primers, a second-round multiplex PCR was run. TCRdb re-called the multiplex PCR reads with MiXCR, one entry per CDR3 protein. Among about 420,000 distinct CDR3 sequences listed, roughly 20% were seen once. The sequenced sample consisted of peripheral blood. Every receptor here comes from a woman aged 18-29 years with stable Graves' hyperthyroidism.

This clonotype was counted at least ten times. CDR3 protein: CASSLSRARGLPGGYTF. The CDR3 nucleotides read TGTGCCAGCAGTTTATCCCGAGCCAGGGGGCTCCCCGGTGGCTACACCTTC. The chain joins TRBV27 to TRBJ1-2; 8 nucleotides agree with TRBD1. The CDR3 has 17 amino acids. After removal of 0 bases from V and 7 bases from J, the junction contained 13 bases not matched to a gene. Germline V gives CDR1 MNHEY, CDR2 SMNVEV (reference sequence).

This clonotype was counted between two and nine times. This chain joins TRBV27 and TRBJ1-5; D is uncertain. This CDR3 contains 10 residues. Germline CDR1 and CDR2: MNHEY and SMNVEV (reference sequence). V lost 6 bases to trimming and J lost 9 bases, with 6 bases between them. The CDR3: CASSTGPQHF. Here the CDR3 DNA reads TGTGCCAGCAGCACGGGGCCCCAGCATTTT.

The rearrangement links TRBV6-1 to TRBJ1-2; tentative D call: TRBD1 (5 bases). Trimming took off 7 bases at V and 3 bases at J, with 12 bases between the two ends. The CDR3 is 13 residues long. Germline CDR1 reads MNHNS; CDR2 reads SASEGT. CDR3 residues: CASTKGWDYGYTF. The CDR3 DNA reads as TGTGCCAGCACTAAGGGGTGGGACTATGGCTACACCTTC.

This clonotype was detected only a few times. The chain carries TRBV3-1 and TRBJ1-2; D gene ambiguous. Trimming pared 2 bases from V and 11 bases from J, leaving 12 bases between. The CDR3 covers 12 residues. CDR1 and CDR2 (germline): LGHDT, YNNKEL (reference sequence). CDR3 sequence reads: CASSQTSRVYTF. CDR3 coding DNA: TGTGCCAGCAGCCAAACCTCTCGAGTGTACACCTTC.

This clonotype was seen a few times. V usage is TRBV5-1 and J usage is TRBJ2-5; D is unclear. Germline values: CDR1 SGHRS, CDR2 YFSETQ. The CDR3 is 14 residues long. The V end lost 2 bases, the J end lost 1 base, and 9 bases lay between the germline ends. CDR3 sequence (DNA): TGCGCCAGCAGCTTTTCGAGCCTCCAAGAGACCCAGTACTTC. This gives the protein CASSFSSLQETQYF.

This clonotype was detected many times. The chain recombines TRBV30 with TRBJ1-2; maybe TRBD1 (5 bases). From germline, CDR1 is GTSNPN and CDR2 SVGIG (reference sequence). The V end was cut by 4 bases, the J end by 3 bases, with 12 bases between. This CDR3 has 13 residues. CDR3 sequence reads: CAWNMARDYGYTF. In nucleotides, the CDR3 is TGTGCCTGGAATATGGCCAGGGACTATGGCTACACCTTC.

This clonotype was counted ten times or more. This chain links TRBV9 with TRBJ1-1; possible D gene TRBD1, 5 bases. V dropped 0 bases and J dropped 5 bases, with 17 bases sitting between them. Germline CDR1 reads SGDLS; CDR2 reads YYNGEE. The CDR3 has 16 amino acids. In nucleotides, the CDR3 is TGTGCCAGCAGCGTAGAAGAGGTGGAGGGGTGGACTGAAGCTTTCTTT. Amino acid sequence: CASSVEEVEGWTEAFF.

This clonotype was observed many times. V usage is TRBV28 and J usage is TRBJ2-5, with D possibly being TRBD2 (5 bases). The V end was cut by 1 base, the J end by 5 bases, with 14 bases between. The CDR3 totals 15 residues. Germline V gene lookup returns CDR1 MDHEN and CDR2 SYDVKM. The CDR3 coding sequence is TGTGCCAGCAGTTTATCAGGTGGCCGGAGGGAGACCCAGTACTTC. Its protein is CASSLSGGRRETQYF. The full variable domain, in which reference TRBV28 and TRBJ2-5 provide the parts outside the CDR3, is DVKVTQSSRYLVKRTGEKVFLECVQDMDHENMFWYRQDPGLGLRLIYFSYDVKMKEKGDIPEGYSVSREKKERFSLILESASTNQTSMYLCASSLSGGRRETQYFGPGTRLLVL.

This clonotype was recorded at least ten times. The rearrangement uses TRBV7-2 and TRBJ2-5; D call uncertain. The CDR3 consists of 16 residues. Germline loops: CDR1 SGHTA, CDR2 FQGNSA. With 0 bases removed from V and 2 bases from J, the gap between germline ends came to 13 bases. The CDR3 coding sequence is TGTGCCAGCAGCTTAGCTGCCGGGCCAGCGCAAGAGACCCAGTACTTC. As protein: CASSLAAGPAQETQYF.

This clonotype was picked up a small number of times. Relative to the germline gene, one junction end is altered; a read error may explain this. The chain has TRBV12-3 or TRBV12-4 and TRBJ2-5, with unresolved D. The CDR3 contains 13 residues. The CDR3 DNA follows: TGTGCCAGCAGTTTAGGCACACAAGGGACCCAGTACTTC. Protein: CASSLGTQGTQYF.

The J gene is TRBJ1-5, the V gene TRBV4-2; unclear D gene. Trimming removed 0 bases from V and 5 bases from J, with 8 bases in between. CDR1 is LGHNA and CDR2 is YNFKEQ in the germline V gene. The CDR3 sequence is 14 residues long. The CDR3 sequence: CASSQDVGYQPQHF. As DNA, the CDR3 is TGTGCCAGCAGCCAAGATGTCGGGTATCAGCCCCAGCATTTT.

This clonotype has at least ten counts. The V call is TRBV4-1, the J call TRBJ1-2; D is perhaps TRBD1 (6 bases). CDR3 size: 15 residues. Germline-derived CDR1 and CDR2 are MGHRA and YSYEKL. The V gene lost 0 bases and the J gene lost 4 bases, with 12 bases spanning the gap. CDR3 coding DNA: TGCGCCAGCAGCCAAGATGGACAGCAAATCTATGGCTACACCTTC. This gives the protein CASSQDGQQIYGYTF.

The rearrangement joins TRBV28 to TRBJ2-5, with a possible D match to TRBD1 (6 bases). CDR1 and CDR2 (germline): MDHEN, SYDVKM. V lost 3 bases and J 1 base, leaving 12 bases between the germline ends. This CDR3 spans 15 amino acids. DNA for the CDR3: TGTGCCAGCAGTTTTGTGGACAGACTCCAAGAGACCCAGTACTTC. It yields the protein CASSFVDRLQETQYF.

The chain employs TRBV29-1 and TRBJ1-1; D not resolved. Trimming took 3 bases from V and 3 from J, leaving 8 bases between them. The length of the CDR3 is 12 residues. The germline CDR1 and CDR2 sequences are SQVTM and ANQGSEA. The chain's CDR3 is CSVDSVDTEAFF. CDR3 coding DNA: TGCAGCGTTGACAGTGTGGACACTGAAGCTTTCTTT.

This sequence joins TRBV12-3 or TRBV12-4 and TRBJ1-6; perhaps TRBD1 as D (6 bases). This CDR3 is 14 amino acids long. Trimming stripped 8 bases from V and 3 bases from J, with 11 bases between. CDR3 bases: TGTGCCAGCTGGGAGGGGGACTATAATTCACCCCTCCACTTT. This translates into CASWEGDYNSPLHF.

This clonotype was detected ten times or more. The conserved phenylalanine or tryptophan normally closing the CDR3 is absent here, so this likely arose from a read error. The chain carries TRBV28 and TRBJ1-2, with D tentatively TRBD1 (6 bases). V was trimmed by 4 bases and J by 5 bases, leaving 14 bases between them. CDR3 length: 14 amino acids. Germline V gene lookup returns CDR1 MDHEN and CDR2 SYDVKM. CDR3 DNA: TGTGCCAGCAGTTCAACGTCAGGGGCTTATGGCTACACCCTC. It encodes CASSSTSGAYGYTL.

This clonotype was observed at least ten times. The CDR3 DNA follows: TGCGCCAGCAGCGTGCTGGGGGGCCACAATCAGCCCCAGCATTTT. Residues: CASSVLGGHNQPQHF. The rearrangement joins TRBV4-1 to TRBJ1-5; D perhaps matches TRBD1 (6 bases). Germline V lookup: CDR1 MGHRA, CDR2 YSYEKL. The length of the CDR3 is 15 residues. V lost 5 bases to trimming and J lost 3 bases, with 14 bases between them.

In regard to this clonotype: A much larger clone lies a single base off, so this may be a read error. CDR3 in DNA: TGTGCCAGCAGTTTATTACCGATCTACAGGTGGCGCCACGAGCAGTACTTC. Residues: CASSLLPIYRWRHEQYF. The genes are TRBV11-2 and TRBJ2-7; a weak D match, TRBD1 (5 bases). CDR1 SGHAT and CDR2 FQNNGV come from the germline V gene. The CDR3 extends over 17 amino acids. Trimming cost V 6 bases and J 5 bases, with 26 bases left between them.

This clonotype appeared many times. The gene calls are TRBV6-1 and TRBJ1-2; 9 bases align to TRBD1. Germline V gene lookup returns CDR1 MNHNS and CDR2 SASEGT. V was pared by 6 bases and J by 4 bases, with 9 bases of the junction left unmatched. The CDR3 runs 15 residues. The CDR3 reads CASRKQGALGYGYTF. CDR3 DNA: TGTGCCAGCAGGAAACAGGGGGCCCTTGGCTATGGCTACACCTTC.

The rearrangement links TRBV5-1 to TRBJ1-2, with D possibly TRBD1 on 6 matching bases. CDR1 is SGHRS, CDR2 YFSETQ, per germline. V was trimmed by 4 bases and J by 2 bases, leaving 12 bases between them. The CDR3 totals 14 residues. As DNA, the CDR3 is TGCGCCAGCAGCGGAACCGGGACAAACTATGGCTACACCTTC. Protein: CASSGTGTNYGYTF. The full variable domain, in which reference TRBV5-1 and TRBJ1-2 provide the parts outside the CDR3, is KAGVTQTPRYLIKTRGQQVTLSCSPISGHRSVSWYQQTPGQGLQFLFEYFSETQRNKGNFPGRFSGRQFSNSRSEMNVSTLELGDSALYLCASSGTGTNYGYTFGSGTRLTVV.

Ten or more counts support this clonotype. This sequence joins TRBV7-9 and TRBJ2-5, with 7 bases fitting TRBD2. There are 14 residues in the CDR3. J gave up 0 bases and V 11 bases, and 9 bases lay outside the gene matches. Germline lookup yields CDR1 SEHNR and CDR2 FQNEAQ (reference sequence). The CDR3 spells CAGQLADYQETQYF. The DNA of the CDR3 is TGTGCCGGTCAGCTAGCGGATTACCAAGAGACCCAGTACTTC. Full variable domain (rest looked up from reference TRBV7-9 and TRBJ2-5): DTGVSQNPRHKITKRGQNVTFRCDPISEHNRLYWYRQTLGQGPEFLTYFQNEAQLEKSRLLSDRFSAERPKGSFSTLEIQRTEQGDSAMYLCAGQLADYQETQYFGPGTRLLVL.

The chain joins TRBV20-1 to TRBJ2-5; 8 bases are a match to TRBD2. The V gene end was trimmed by 8 bases and the J gene end by 6 bases; junction bases not matched to a gene: 11. The CDR3 totals 13 residues. The germline V gene encodes CDR1 DFQATT and CDR2 SNEGSKA (reference sequence). The CDR3 region has the DNA TGCAGTTCACCGGGACTAGTAGGAAAGACCCAGTACTTC. Amino acid sequence: CSSPGLVGKTQYF.

There are many counts of this clonotype. A much larger clone differs by one base, so this may be a read error. The chain couples TRBV6-2 or TRBV6-3 to TRBJ2-2; 13 bases align to TRBD2. This CDR3 region has 16 residues. Germline loops: CDR1 MNHEY, CDR2 SVGEGT. The CDR3 region is CASTRTSGSSTRELFF. As DNA, the CDR3 is TGTGCCAGCACCAGGACTAGCGGGAGTTCCACCAGGGAGCTGTTTTTT.

The chain employs TRBV6-2 or TRBV6-3 and TRBJ2-5; D unclear. V was clipped by 6 bases and J by 5 bases, with 19 bases between them. Germline CDR1 is MNHEY and CDR2 is SVGEGT. The CDR3 sequence is 15 residues long. The CDR3 nucleotides are TGTGCCAGCAGCTCCCATAGTATTAGTTTTGAGACCCAGTACTTC. Its translation is CASSSHSISFETQYF.

There are many counts of this clonotype. The gene calls are TRBV19 and TRBJ1-5; the D gene is possibly TRBD1 (5 bases). The CDR3 is 15 amino acids. Germline V lookup: CDR1 LNHDA, CDR2 SQIVND (reference sequence). Between the trimmed V and J ends, which lost 6 bases and 0 bases, there was a span of 12 bases. CDR3 region: CASRATALSNQPQHF. The CDR3 DNA reads TGTGCCAGTAGGGCGACAGCCCTTAGCAATCAGCCCCAGCATTTT.

The table lists this clonotype with a few counts. The rearrangement joins TRBV12-3 or TRBV12-4 to TRBJ1-5, with D unresolved. Trimming removed 5 bases at V and 6 bases at J, with 8 bases between. This CDR3 has 12 amino acids. The CDR3 reads CASSTRVQPQHF. The CDR3, as DNA: TGTGCCAGCAGTACCAGAGTTCAGCCCCAGCATTTT.

This clonotype was seen at least ten times. The chain recombines TRBV7-2 with TRBJ1-5; no firm D call. V was clipped by 4 bases and J by 0 bases, with 10 bases between them. In germline, CDR1 is SGHTA, CDR2 FQGNSA. The length of the CDR3 is 15 residues. The CDR3: CASSSDGRSNQPQHF. The CDR3 DNA sequence: TGTGCCAGCAGCTCGGACGGCCGTAGCAATCAGCCCCAGCATTTT.

This clonotype was found a few times. A much larger clone differs from this one at a single base, so this may be a read error. The chain links TRBV6-1 to TRBJ1-2, with a possible D match to TRBD1 (5 bases). The germline gives CDR1 MNHNS, CDR2 SASEGT. The CDR3 extends over 14 amino acids. The CDR3 loop is CARSPRGRTFGYTF. The CDR3 nucleotides read TGTGCCCGCAGTCCCCGGGGGAGGACGTTTGGCTACACCTTC.